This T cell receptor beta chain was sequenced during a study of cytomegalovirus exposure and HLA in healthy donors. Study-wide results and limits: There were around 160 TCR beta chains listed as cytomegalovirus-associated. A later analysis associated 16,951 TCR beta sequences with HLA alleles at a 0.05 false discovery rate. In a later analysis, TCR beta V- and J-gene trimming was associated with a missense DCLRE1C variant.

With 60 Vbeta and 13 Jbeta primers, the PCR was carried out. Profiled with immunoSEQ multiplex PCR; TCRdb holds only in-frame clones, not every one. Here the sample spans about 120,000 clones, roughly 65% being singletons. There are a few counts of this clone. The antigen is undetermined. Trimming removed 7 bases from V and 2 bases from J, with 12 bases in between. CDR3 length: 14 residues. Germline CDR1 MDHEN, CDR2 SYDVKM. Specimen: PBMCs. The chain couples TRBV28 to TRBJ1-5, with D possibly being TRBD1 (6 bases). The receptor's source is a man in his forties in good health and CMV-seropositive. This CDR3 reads CASNNAGGNQPQHF. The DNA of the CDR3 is TGTGCCAGCAATAACGCAGGGGGCAATCAGCCCCAGCATTTT. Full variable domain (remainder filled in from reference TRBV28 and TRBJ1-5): DVKVTQSSRYLVKRTGEKVFLECVQDMDHENMFWYRQDPGLGLRLIYFSYDVKMKEKGDIPEGYSVSREKKERFSLILESASTNQTSMYLCASNNAGGNQPQHFGDGTRLSIL.